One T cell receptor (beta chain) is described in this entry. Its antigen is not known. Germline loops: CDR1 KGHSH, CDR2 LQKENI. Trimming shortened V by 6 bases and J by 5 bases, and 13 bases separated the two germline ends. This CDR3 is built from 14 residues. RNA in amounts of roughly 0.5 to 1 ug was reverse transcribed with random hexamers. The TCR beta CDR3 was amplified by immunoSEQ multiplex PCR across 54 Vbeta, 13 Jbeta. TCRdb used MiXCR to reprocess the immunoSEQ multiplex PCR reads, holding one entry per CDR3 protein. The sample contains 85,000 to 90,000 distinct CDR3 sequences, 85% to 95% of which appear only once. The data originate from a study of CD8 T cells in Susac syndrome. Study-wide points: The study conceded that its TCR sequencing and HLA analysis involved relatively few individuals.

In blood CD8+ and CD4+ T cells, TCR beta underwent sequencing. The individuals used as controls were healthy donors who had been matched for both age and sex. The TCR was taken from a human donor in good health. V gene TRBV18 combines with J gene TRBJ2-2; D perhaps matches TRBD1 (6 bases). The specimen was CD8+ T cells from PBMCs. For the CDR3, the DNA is TGTGCCAGCTCGCCGGGACAACCAACCGGGGAGCTGTTTTTT. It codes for CASSPGQPTGELFF.